The 18 T cell receptor beta chains below come from one sample, sequenced in a study of tumor-infiltrating lymphocytes in oesophageal squamous cell carcinoma. One entry per CDR3 protein results from TCRdb running MiXCR on the PCR reads. The table lists over 10,000 distinct CDR3 sequences, approximately 52% of them singletons. The sequencing sample was made of esophageal tumor tissue. These receptors were taken from a female donor with esophageal squamous cell carcinoma.

This clonotype has ten or more counts. The chain links TRBV5-4 to TRBJ2-2; TRBD2 aligns across 8 bases. V was pared by 6 bases and J by 6 bases, with 10 bases of the junction left unmatched. CDR1 and CDR2 (germline): SGHNT, YYREEE (reference sequence). The CDR3 extends over 15 amino acids. CDR3 bases: TGTGCCAGCAAAGAAAGAGCGGGAGAGTCCGGGGAGCTGTTTTTT. This translates into CASKERAGESGELFF. Full variable domain (missing parts from reference TRBV5-4 and TRBJ2-2): ETGVTQSPTHLIKTRGQQVTLRCSSQSGHNTVSWYQQALGQGPQFIFQYYREEENGRGNFPPRFSGLQFPNYSSELNVNALELDDSALYLCASKERAGESGELFFGEGSRLTVL.

In nucleotides, the CDR3 is TGTGCCAGCAGGGCGAGAGGGGAGCAGTACTTC. It codes for CASRARGEQYF. V and J are TRBV28 and TRBJ2-5; D assignment may be TRBD1 or TRBD2 (5 bases each). V lost 6 bases and J lost 11, with 13 bases in between. This CDR3 is 11 amino acids long. Germline CDR1 reads MDHEN; CDR2 reads SYDVKM.

The rearrangement joins TRBV7-3 to TRBJ2-3; 9 nucleotides align to TRBD2. The length of the CDR3 is 15 residues. Trimming cost V 5 bases and J 1 base; bases outside gene matches: 4. Germline V gene lookup returns CDR1 SGHTA and CDR2 FQGTGA. CDR3 bases: TGTGCCAGCAGCCCCGTAGCGGGGGGCACAGATACGCAGTATTTT. It encodes CASSPVAGGTDTQYF.

CDR3 amino acids: CASSPYRDDTQYF. DNA for the CDR3: TGTGCCAGCAGCCCGTACAGGGACGATACGCAGTATTTT. This chain connects TRBV7-2 to TRBJ2-3; tentative D call: TRBD1 (6 bases). The CDR3 is made up of 13 amino acids. Germline V gene lookup returns CDR1 SGHTA and CDR2 FQGNSA. The ends were cut back, 5 bases at V and 6 bases at J, with 12 bases in the middle.

This clonotype was detected ten times or more. With a much larger clone just one base away, this may be a read error. The chain links TRBV12-3 or TRBV12-4 to TRBJ2-5, with 13 bases that match TRBD2. The CDR3 has 16 residues. V lost 6 bases and J lost 11; bases outside the gene matches: 15. The CDR3 here is CASRGLAGKNYNEQYF. CDR3 DNA sequence: TGTGCCAGCAGGGGACTAGCGGGAAAAAACTACAATGAGCAGTACTTC.

On this clonotype itself: It is unclear where the CDR3 begins or ends on the DNA, so no DNA is shown, and the CDR3 is as TCRdb lists it. The chain joins TRBV7-2 to TRBJ2-6; TRBD2 is taken as the D call from the table, unchecked against the DNA. From its first to its last residue, the CDR3 has 15 amino acids. CDR1 is SGHTA, CDR2 FQGNSA, per germline. Here the CDR3 reads CASSSGGARDPVLRF.

This clonotype was picked up a small number of times. The chain joins TRBV7-8 to TRBJ2-3, with 10 positions matching TRBD1. The germline V gene has CDR1 SGHVS and CDR2 FQNEAQ. The CDR3 loop spans 16 amino acids. V shed 3 bases and J 3 bases; nucleotides not matched to a gene: 6. In DNA, the CDR3 is TGTGCCAGCAGCTTGTGGCGGACAGGGGGAACAGATACGCAGTATTTT. This gives the protein CASSLWRTGGTDTQYF.

The V call is TRBV10-1, the J call TRBJ2-3; 9 bases agree with TRBD2. V shed 8 bases and J 6 bases; nucleotides not matched to a gene: 15. CDR3 length: 16 amino acids. CDR1 and CDR2 (germline): WNHNN, SYGVQD (reference sequence). CDR3 sequence: CASDNLTSGSCDTQYF. The CDR3 bases are TGCGCCAGCGATAATCTGACTAGCGGATCTTGCGATACGCAGTATTTT.

This clonotype was seen repeatedly, ten times or more. The chain couples TRBV11-2 to TRBJ2-1; 8 nucleotides line up with TRBD2. Per the germline V gene, CDR1 is SGHAT and CDR2 is FQNNGV. This CDR3 comprises 15 residues. The J segment lost 8 bases and the V segment lost 1 base, leaving 7 bases of the junction unmatched. This CDR3 reads CASSLGGSGNYEQFF. CDR3 sequence (DNA): TGTGCCAGCAGCTTAGGGGGTAGCGGGAACTATGAGCAGTTCTTC.

At least ten counts were recorded for this clonotype. The J gene is TRBJ2-1, the V gene TRBV28; TRBD1 or TRBD2 may be the D gene (5 bases each). Trimming took 4 bases from V and 2 from J, leaving 9 bases between them. Germline V gene sequence: CDR1 MDHEN, CDR2 SYDVKM. The CDR3 is 14 amino acids. This CDR3 is CASSSGTTYNEQFF. CDR3 sequence (DNA): TGTGCCAGCAGTTCTGGGACGACCTACAATGAGCAGTTCTTC.

The sample holds many counts of this clonotype. One base away lies a much larger clone, so this may be a sequencing read error. This sequence joins TRBV6-6 and TRBJ2-4; 8 bases agree with TRBD2. This CDR3 is 16 amino acids long. Germline V gene sequence: CDR1 MNHNY, CDR2 SVGAGI (reference sequence). V lost 2 bases and J lost 13; bases outside the gene matches: 16. The CDR3 here is CASSYTGVAGYNEQYF. The CDR3, as DNA: TGTGCCAGCAGTTACACGGGAGTAGCGGGGTACAATGAGCAGTACTTC.

In this sample, this clonotype turned up many times. The chain is built from TRBV18 and TRBJ2-1, with 11 bases aligning to TRBD2. Per germline, CDR1 KGHSH and CDR2 LQKENI. The length of the CDR3 is 16 residues. The V gene end was trimmed by 3 bases and the J gene end by 4 bases; junction bases not matched to a gene: 5. Here the CDR3 reads CASSPLGTSGYNEQFF. For the CDR3, the DNA is TGTGCCAGCTCACCCCTTGGGACTAGCGGATACAATGAGCAGTTCTTC.

This clonotype was counted many times. A read error may be the cause here, since a much bigger clone is one base away. V gene TRBV6-1 combines with J gene TRBJ2-5; 7 bases line up with TRBD2. Germline trimming cut 6 bases from V and 11 bases from J; bases unmatched to any gene: 18. Germline-derived CDR1 and CDR2 are MNHNS and SASEGT. CDR3 length: 15 amino acids. CDR3 in amino acids: CASSDWTSDGNEQYF. In DNA, the CDR3 is TGTGCCAGCAGCGATTGGACTAGTGATGGCAATGAGCAGTACTTC.

This clonotype was recorded once. A read error is likely, as this CDR3 ends without the conserved phenylalanine or tryptophan. The DNA is left out, because the CDR3 cannot be placed on it with certainty; the CDR3 is given as TCRdb lists it. The chain has TRBV7-2 and TRBJ1-1; the table's D gene call, TRBD1, was not cross checked with the DNA. The germline gives CDR1 SGHTA, CDR2 FQGNSA. Inclusive of both ends, the CDR3 amounts to 14 amino acids. The chain's CDR3 is CASSLRVVSSTSAP.

This clonotype is medium-sized in the sample. This may come from a read error, since a much larger clone is one base off. This CDR3 is CASSLARNEQYF. The CDR3, as DNA: TGTGCCAGCAGCTTAGCTCGCAATGAGCAGTACTTC. The J gene is TRBJ2-5, the V gene TRBV7-2; D ambiguous. The V gene lost 0 bases and the J gene lost 11 bases, with 10 bases spanning the gap. The germline gives CDR1 SGHTA, CDR2 FQGNSA. The length of the CDR3 is 12 residues.

This chain uses TRBV7-3 with TRBJ2-5; 10 nucleotides align to TRBD2. The J call is doubtful: the DNA matches TRBJ2-1 better. Germline CDR1 and CDR2: SGHTA and FQGTGA. CDR3 size: 14 residues. The CDR3 loop reads CASSEGGLAKTQFF. CDR3 DNA: TGTGCCAGCAGCGAAGGGGGACTAGCGAAGACCCAGTTCTTC.

V and J are TRBV7-6 and TRBJ2-5, with D perhaps matching TRBD1 (6 bases). V lost 1 base, J lost 1 base, and 10 bases lay in between. Germline CDR1 SGHVS, CDR2 FNYEAQ. The CDR3 has 15 amino acids. The CDR3 DNA follows: TGTGCCAGCAGCTTAGTTACGACAGGCCAAGAGACCCAGTACTTC. Its translation: CASSLVTTGQETQYF.

This clonotype was recorded at least ten times. A read error is possible here, since a much larger clone lies one base away. J is TRBJ2-5 and V is TRBV7-6, with 11 bases matching TRBD1. The CDR3 totals 18 residues. Germline CDR1 reads SGHVS; CDR2 reads FNYEAQ. Unmatched junction bases numbered 17, after V lost 0 bases and J lost 11 bases. The CDR3 loop is CASSLAGYGTGGGDEQYF. The CDR3 nucleotides are TGTGCCAGCAGCTTAGCGGGTTACGGGACAGGGGGTGGTGATGAGCAGTACTTC.